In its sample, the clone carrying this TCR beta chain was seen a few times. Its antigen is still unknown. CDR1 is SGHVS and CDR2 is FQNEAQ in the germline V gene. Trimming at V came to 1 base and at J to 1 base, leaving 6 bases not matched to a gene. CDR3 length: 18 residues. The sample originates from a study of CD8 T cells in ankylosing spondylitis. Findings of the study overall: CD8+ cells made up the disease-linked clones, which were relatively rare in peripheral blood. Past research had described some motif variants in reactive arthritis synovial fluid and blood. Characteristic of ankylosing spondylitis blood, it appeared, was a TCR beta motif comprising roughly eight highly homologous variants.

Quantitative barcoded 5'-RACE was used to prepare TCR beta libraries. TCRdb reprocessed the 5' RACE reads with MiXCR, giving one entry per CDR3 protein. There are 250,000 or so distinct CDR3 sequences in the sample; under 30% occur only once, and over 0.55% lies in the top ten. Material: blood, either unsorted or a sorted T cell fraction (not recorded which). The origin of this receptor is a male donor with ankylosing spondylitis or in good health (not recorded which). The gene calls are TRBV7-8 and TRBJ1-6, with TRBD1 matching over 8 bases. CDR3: CASSLGTGKGSYNSPLHF. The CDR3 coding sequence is TGTGCCAGCAGCTTAGGGACAGGGAAGGGGTCCTATAATTCACCCCTCCACTTT.